A single sample gave rise to the 18 T cell receptor beta chains below, sequenced in a study of early T cells in non-severe SARS-CoV-2 infection. TCRdb re-called the 5' RACE reads with MiXCR, one entry per CDR3 protein. The sample lists around 53,000 distinct CDR3 sequences, approximately 7.6% occurring once. Specimen: whole blood. The receptor source for this set is an adult who was a healthcare worker with PCR-confirmed SARS-CoV-2 infection or an uninfected control (not recorded which).

Many counts were recorded for this clonotype. The chain links TRBV2 to TRBJ2-4; D ambiguous. This CDR3 contains 13 residues. CDR1 is SNHLY and CDR2 is FYNNEI in the germline V gene. The DNA of the CDR3 is TGTCCCTGCCACAATTGGGCCAAAAACATTCAGTACTTC. This gives the protein CPCHNWAKNIQYF. Variable domain in full (rest from reference TRBV2 and TRBJ2-4): EPEVTQTPSHQVTQMGQEVILRCVPISNHLYFYWYRQILGQKVEFLVSFYNNEISEKSEIFDDQFSVERPDGSNFTLKIRSTKLEDSAMYFCPCHNWAKNIQYFGAGTRLSVL.

The genes are TRBV27 and TRBJ2-7; D not resolved. CDR1 is MNHEY and CDR2 is SMNVEV in the germline V gene (reference sequence). With 3 bases removed from V and 3 bases from J, the gap between germline ends came to 12 bases. The CDR3 totals 14 residues. This chain's CDR3 is CASSLAVPNYEQYF. CDR3 DNA sequence: TGTGCCAGCAGTTTGGCGGTCCCCAACTACGAGCAGTACTTC.

The sample holds many counts of this clonotype. The chain joins TRBV7-9 to TRBJ1-1, with no clear D. In germline, CDR1 is SEHNR, CDR2 FQNEAQ (reference sequence). The ends were cut back, 5 bases at V and 0 bases at J, with 7 bases in the middle. CDR3 length: 13 residues. CDR3 sequence (DNA): TGTGCCAGCAGCACACAGATGAACACTGAAGCTTTCTTT. This sequence encodes CASSTQMNTEAFF. Variable domain in full (rest from reference TRBV7-9 and TRBJ1-1): DTGVSQNPRHKITKRGQNVTFRCDPISEHNRLYWYRQTLGQGPEFLTYFQNEAQLEKSRLLSDRFSAERPKGSFSTLEIQRTEQGDSAMYLCASSTQMNTEAFFGQGTRLTVV.

The chain carries TRBV5-6 and TRBJ2-7; D may be TRBD1 (6 bases). The ends were cut back, 1 base at V and 2 bases at J, with 16 bases in the middle. CDR1 and CDR2 (germline): SGHDT, YYEEEE. This CDR3 contains 16 residues. The CDR3 region is CASSLSSTGSTYEQYF. CDR3 in DNA: TGTGCCAGCAGCTTGTCGAGCACAGGGAGCACCTACGAGCAGTACTTC.

V usage is TRBV5-1 and J usage is TRBJ2-5; 8 bases are shared with TRBD1. There are 14 residues in the CDR3. The trim removed 2 bases at V and 4 bases at J, leaving 4 bases unmatched. Germline CDR1 SGHRS, CDR2 YFSETQ. CDR3 DNA: TGCGCCAGCAGCTTAAGGACAGGGCTAGAGACCCAGTACTTC. This gives the protein CASSLRTGLETQYF. Looking up the rest from reference TRBV5-1 and TRBJ2-5 gives the full variable domain: KAGVTQTPRYLIKTRGQQVTLSCSPISGHRSVSWYQQTPGQGLQFLFEYFSETQRNKGNFPGRFSGRQFSNSRSEMNVSTLELGDSALYLCASSLRTGLETQYFGPGTRLLVL.

The chain couples TRBV4-3 to TRBJ2-3, with 7 bases that match TRBD1. Germline lookup yields CDR1 LGHNA and CDR2 YSLEER. The V and J ends lost 0 bases and 0 bases, in that order; junction bases with no gene match: 12. There are 19 residues in the CDR3. DNA of the CDR3: TGCGCCAGCAGCCAAGACACCCCCCGACAGGGTGGAAGCACAGATACGCAGTATTTT. Protein product: CASSQDTPRQGGSTDTQYF.

The chain has TRBV12-3 or TRBV12-4 and TRBJ2-7; D remains ambiguous. The CDR3 extends over 14 amino acids. V lost 5 bases, J lost 0 bases, and 11 bases lay in between. CDR3 nucleotide sequence: TGTGCCAGCAGTCCCGGACGGCACTCCTACGAGCAGTACTTC. The encoded protein is CASSPGRHSYEQYF.

This clonotype was counted ten times or more. CDR3 in amino acids: CASSKRRRGGDNYGYTF. CDR3 coding DNA: TGTGCCAGCAGTAAACGCAGAAGGGGGGGAGATAACTATGGCTACACCTTC. J is TRBJ1-2 and V is TRBV28; possibly TRBD1 for D (6 bases). Germline CDR1 is MDHEN and CDR2 is SYDVKM. This CDR3 contains 17 residues. V shed 5 bases and J shed 1 base, with 20 bases lying between them.

The chain joins TRBV19 to TRBJ2-3; 9 bases are shared with TRBD2. With V trimmed by 6 bases and J by 2 bases, 3 bases remained unmatched. The CDR3 contains 14 residues. Germline V gene sequence: CDR1 LNHDA, CDR2 SQIVND (reference sequence). The CDR3 coding sequence is TGTGCCAGTAGGACTAGCGGAGACACAGATACGCAGTATTTT. This encodes CASRTSGDTDTQYF.

This clonotype was counted many times. The chain is built from TRBV6-5 and TRBJ2-1, with 9 bases fitting TRBD1. Germline CDR1 is MNHEY and CDR2 is SVGAGI. The J segment lost 7 bases and the V segment lost 5 bases, leaving 9 bases of the junction unmatched. The CDR3 is 15 residues long. DNA for the CDR3: TGTGCCAGCAGTCAGTCCGGGACAGGGCCTAATGAGCAGTTCTTC. It is translated as CASSQSGTGPNEQFF.

At least ten counts were recorded for this clonotype. This chain links TRBV7-9 with TRBJ2-2; 14 positions agree with TRBD2. Unmatched junction bases numbered 5, after V lost 2 bases and J lost 0 bases. The CDR3 covers 19 residues. Germline values: CDR1 SEHNR, CDR2 FQNEAQ (reference sequence). CDR3 DNA: TGTGCCAGCAGCTTAAGTGGGACTAGCGGGGGCACGAACACCGGGGAGCTGTTTTTT. Translated, it gives CASSLSGTSGGTNTGELFF.

This clonotype was seen at least ten times. The chain combines TRBV25-1 with TRBJ1-1; D gene uncertain. CDR1 MGHDK and CDR2 SYGVNS come from the germline V gene. The CDR3 is 15 residues long. Between the trimmed V and J ends, which lost 6 bases and 3 bases, there was a span of 17 bases. CDR3 nucleotide sequence: TGTGCCAGCAGGCAGGAGTCGGGGTTCTACACTGAAGCTTTCTTT. Translating it yields CASRQESGFYTEAFF.

Many counts were recorded for this clonotype. The V call is TRBV18, the J call TRBJ1-1; TRBD1 matches at 8 bases. Germline loops: CDR1 KGHSH, CDR2 LQKENI. The CDR3 sequence is 14 residues long. V was clipped by 2 bases and J by 4 bases; unmatched bases: 3. The CDR3 loop reads CASSPATGGTEAFF. As DNA, the CDR3 is TGTGCCAGCTCACCAGCCACAGGGGGCACTGAAGCTTTCTTT.

In its sample, this clonotype was seen many times. The V call is TRBV18, the J call TRBJ1-1; D is uncertain. In germline, CDR1 is KGHSH, CDR2 LQKENI. Between the trimmed V and J ends, which lost 1 base and 5 bases, there was a span of 8 bases. The CDR3 extends over 13 amino acids. CDR3 bases: TGTGCCAGCTCACCACTGGGCGGGACTGAAGCTTTCTTT. Translating gives CASSPLGGTEAFF.

This clonotype was counted ten times or more. The chain has TRBV5-1 and TRBJ1-6; no definite D call. The length of the CDR3 is 14 residues. The germline V gene encodes CDR1 SGHRS and CDR2 YFSETQ. Trimming left V 0 bases short and J 7 bases short, with 8 bases between. CDR3 DNA: TGCGCCAGCAGCTTGGTAGCAGTCAATTCACCCCTCCACTTT. Translated: CASSLVAVNSPLHF.

Concerning this clonotype itself: Germline and junction disagree at one end, which may indicate a read error. The chain employs TRBV29-1 and TRBJ2-7; D call uncertain. Germline-derived CDR1 and CDR2 are SQVTM and ANQGSEA. The CDR3 extends over 10 amino acids. This CDR3 reads CSVQDYEQYF. The CDR3 DNA sequence: TGCAGCGTTCAAGACTACGAGCAGTACTTC.

This clonotype was detected ten times or more. The chain links TRBV7-8 to TRBJ2-2; the D is unclear. Germline V gene data show CDR1 as SGHVS and CDR2 as FQNEAQ. Trimming took 5 bases from V and 5 from J, leaving 15 bases between them. The CDR3 is 15 amino acids. The CDR3 sequence: CASSPQRLNTGELFF. CDR3 in DNA: TGTGCCAGCAGCCCCCAGAGGCTAAATACCGGGGAGCTGTTTTTT.

This clonotype was counted between two and nine times. The V gene is TRBV12-3 or TRBV12-4, the J gene TRBJ2-1, with 7 bases identical to TRBD2. V lost 2 bases and J lost 3; bases outside the gene matches: 4. The CDR3 contains 15 residues. CDR3 sequence reads: CASSLWAGDYNEQFF. The DNA for the CDR3 is TGTGCCAGCAGTTTATGGGCGGGGGACTACAATGAGCAGTTCTTC.